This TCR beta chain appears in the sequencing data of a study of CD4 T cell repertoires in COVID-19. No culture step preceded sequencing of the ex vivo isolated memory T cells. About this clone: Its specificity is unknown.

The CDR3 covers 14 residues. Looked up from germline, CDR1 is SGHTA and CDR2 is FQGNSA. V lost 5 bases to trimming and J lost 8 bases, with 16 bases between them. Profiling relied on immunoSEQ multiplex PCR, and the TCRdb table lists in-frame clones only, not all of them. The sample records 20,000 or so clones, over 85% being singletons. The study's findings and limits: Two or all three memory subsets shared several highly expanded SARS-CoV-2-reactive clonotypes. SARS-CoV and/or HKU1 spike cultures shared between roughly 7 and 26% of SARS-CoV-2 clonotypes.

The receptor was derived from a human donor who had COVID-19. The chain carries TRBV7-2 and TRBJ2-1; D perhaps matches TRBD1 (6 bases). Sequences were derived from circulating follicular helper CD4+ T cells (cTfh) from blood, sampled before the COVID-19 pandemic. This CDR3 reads CASSPKDRRDEQFF. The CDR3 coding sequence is TGTGCCAGCAGCCCTAAGGACAGACGAGATGAGCAGTTCTTC.